This TCR beta chain was recorded in a study of shared clonotypes between healthy human individuals. Germline values: CDR1 SQVTM, CDR2 ANQGSEA. This CDR3 region has 13 residues. V was pared by 6 bases and J by 6 bases, with 18 bases between. The table came from immunoSEQ multiplex PCR; TCRdb's copy has only in-frame clones and leaves some out. The table records approximately 720,000 clones, 92% of them present only once. The naive CD8 subset, CD45RO-negative cells positively selected for CCR7, excluded terminally differentiated effector memory CD45RA+ cells. Those who donated were healthy HIV-negative adults, with no recent acute infections or vaccinations reported. Everyone who donated was a Caucasian adult who lived in Nashville, Tennessee. Notes on this clone: As yet, its antigen is unknown.

Findings of the study overall: Generation probability values for non-shared clonotypes were lower than those for clonotypes shared by all four donors.

Specimen: naive CD8+ T cells sorted from blood. The receptor was derived from a man in his thirties or forties in good health. The chain couples TRBV29-1 to TRBJ2-7; a weak D match, TRBD1 (5 bases). The CDR3: CSVTDSFVREQYF. Written as DNA, the CDR3 is TGCAGCGTGACCGACAGTTTCGTTCGCGAGCAGTACTTC.